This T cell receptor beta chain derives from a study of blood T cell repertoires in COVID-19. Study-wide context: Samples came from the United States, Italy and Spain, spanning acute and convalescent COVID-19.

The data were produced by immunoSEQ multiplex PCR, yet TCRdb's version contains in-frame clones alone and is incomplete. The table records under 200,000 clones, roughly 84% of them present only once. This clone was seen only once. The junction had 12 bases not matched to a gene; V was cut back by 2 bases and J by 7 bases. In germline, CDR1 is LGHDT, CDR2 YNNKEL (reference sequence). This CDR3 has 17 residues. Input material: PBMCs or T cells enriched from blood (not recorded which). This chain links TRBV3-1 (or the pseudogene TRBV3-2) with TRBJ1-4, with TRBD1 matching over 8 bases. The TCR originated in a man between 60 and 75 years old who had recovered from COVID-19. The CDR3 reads CASSQLAARGRAEKLFF. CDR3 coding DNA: TGTGCCAGCAGCCAACTTGCAGCCAGGGGGCGGGCTGAAAAACTGTTTTTT.